This TCR beta chain derives from a study of blood T cell repertoires in COVID-19. Study background: Sites across the United States, Italy and Spain contributed samples from acute and convalescent COVID-19.

Living in 24 US areas, the participants were between about 18 and 95 years of age. What the recovered Cohort 3 donors had was two negative PCRs, clearance, or symptom resolution. In the original analysis: Reference gene primer amplification gave estimated nucleated cell counts. TCRdb's table, derived via immunoSEQ multiplex PCR, lists solely in-frame clones and lacks some. V and J calls and clone size are copied from that table; D and trimming were computed from the DNA. Here the sample spans about 400,000 clones, 85% to 90% being singletons. The CDR3 sequence is 12 residues long. The V segment lost 6 bases and the J segment 8 bases; nucleotides outside the gene matches: 4. Germline V CDR1 and CDR2: SGDLS, YYNGEE.

This sequence originates from a woman in her twenties or thirties who had recovered from COVID-19. The V and J genes are TRBV9 and TRBJ1-1; 10 bases fit TRBD1. The sample taken for sequencing was PBMCs or T cells enriched from blood (not recorded which). CDR3 nucleotides: TGTGCCAGCAAAGGACAGGGGGGCGAAGCTTTCTTT. This sequence encodes CASKGQGGEAFF. The variable domain in full, completed from reference TRBV9 and TRBJ1-1, reads DSGVTQTPKHLITATGQRVTLRCSPRSGDLSVYWYQQSLDQGLQFLIQYYNGEERAKGNILERFSAQQFPDLHSELNLSSLELGDSALYFCASKGQGGEAFFGQGTRLTVV.